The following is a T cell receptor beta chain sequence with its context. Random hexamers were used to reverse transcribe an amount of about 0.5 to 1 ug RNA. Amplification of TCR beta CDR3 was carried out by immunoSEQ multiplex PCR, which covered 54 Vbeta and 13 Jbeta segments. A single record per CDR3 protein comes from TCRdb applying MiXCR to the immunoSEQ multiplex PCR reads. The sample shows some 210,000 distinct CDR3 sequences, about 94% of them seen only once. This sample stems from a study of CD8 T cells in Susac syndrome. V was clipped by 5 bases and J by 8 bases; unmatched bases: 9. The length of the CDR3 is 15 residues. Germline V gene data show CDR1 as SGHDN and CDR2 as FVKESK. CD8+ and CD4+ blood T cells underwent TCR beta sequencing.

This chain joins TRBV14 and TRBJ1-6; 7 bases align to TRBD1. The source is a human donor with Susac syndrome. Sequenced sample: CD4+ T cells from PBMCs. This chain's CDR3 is CASSTRQGRDSPLHF. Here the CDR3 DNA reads TGTGCCAGCAGCACCCGACAGGGCCGAGATTCACCCCTCCACTTT.